This T cell receptor beta chain stems from a study of identical twins (TCRdb year 2016). Study-level background: To test whether fetal clonotypes persist, the study used deep sequencing on TCR alpha and beta repertoires from monozygotic twins, unrelated adults of various ages, and cord blood. To rule out contamination, the twin experiments were replicated at different times with different library preparation protocols. The study at large found these results: The excess sharing between twins in beta out-of-frame sequences was weaker because fewer shared sequences reduced the signal-to-noise ratio. Conclusions relied on cross-sectional statistical analysis, since the same donors could not be followed over many years. Compared with coincidental sharing between unrelated individuals, out-of-frame TCR alpha sequences shared between twins showed an excess of sequences with low generation probability. In monozygotic twins, out-of-frame TCR alpha sharing was systematically underestimated by recombination models, although the models agreed with sharing between unrelated individuals. Fewer insertions were carried by abundant cord blood beta clonotypes; a weaker similar trend was observed in young adult naive repertoires, while no such trend was observed in memory repertoires. Zero-insertion analyses could be partly confounded by invariant T cells such as MAIT and iNKT, though diverse VJ usage argued against such confounding for most clonotypes.

CDR1 MDHEN and CDR2 SYDVKM are derived from the germline V gene. The CDR3 numbers 14 residues from cysteine through phenylalanine. The DNA shown is the 42-base CDR3, in frame from base 1. The trim is 6 bases for V and 5 bases for J, with a gap of 16 bases between the germline ends. Points on this clonotype: Its target antigen remains unknown. No much larger clone is present one base from it, and per-base qualities are unavailable.

The method behind the library was 5' RACE. For sequencing, an Illumina HiSeq 2000 was employed. Template switching introduced a universal primer binding site; the final cDNA contained a unique molecular identifier, enabling accurate counting of TCR cDNA molecules. First-strand cDNA for TCR alpha and beta chains was synthesized from specific primers in the conserved constant-segment region. To control for contamination, every cDNA library carried two barcodes: a SMART-Mk sample barcode plus Illumina barcodes. TruSeq adapter sequences and Illumina sample barcodes were added in two successive PCR steps. The TCR alpha and beta cDNA libraries were sequenced on the Illumina HiSeq platform using custom primers. In the source study's methods: Raw reads were processed with MiGEC to extract unique molecular identifiers, and MiXCR was used to determine CDR3 positions. Recombination models were inferred per individual with the repgenHMM and IGoR tools using an EM algorithm. The analysis of shared clonotypes was done with the tcR package in R, with sharing normalized by the product of cloneset sizes. Out-of-frame nonproductive sequences were analyzed to study raw recombination free of thymic and clonal selection effects. The public reads were reanalyzed by TCRdb: fastp trimming at Q25, MiXCR alignment, in-frame beta chains only. Each CDR3 protein appears once, grouped with its most common genes and DNA. The authors' filters were not applied to this entry. Here the sample has 540,000 or so distinct CDR3 sequences; 20% to 25% occur a single time. Together, the top ten hold approximately 0.52% of the sample.

Only healthy Caucasian donors were included. Three pairs of female monozygotic twins, all aged roughly 18 to 29 years, made up the twin cohort. CD4+ and CD8+ T cell populations were isolated with positive isolation kits from Invitrogen. The same data also contributed to another study, on yellow fever vaccine responses in identical twins. The second study also describes: According to the authors, in identical twins the way T cells responded to vaccination appeared partly convergent and partly personalized. In the study, vaccine-responding T cell clones were precisely tracked in identical twins.

The chain couples TRBV28 to TRBJ2-5; no D gene is confidently identified. The sequenced sample consisted of CD4+ T cells sorted from blood. This sequence originates from a woman between 18 and 29 years old in good health. At the DNA level, the sequence is TGTGCCAGCAGCCTCTTATCGGTAGAGGAGACCCAGTACTTC. This codes for CASSLLSVEETQYF. Beyond the CDR3, the reference TRBV28 and TRBJ2-5 genes provide the residues; the full variable domain reads: DVKVTQSSRYLVKRTGEKVFLECVQDMDHENMFWYRQDPGLGLRLIYFSYDVKMKEKGDIPEGYSVSREKKERFSLILESASTNQTSMYLCASSLLSVEETQYFGPGTRLLVL.